This TCR beta chain was sequenced for a study of T cell responses to AZD1222 COVID-19 vaccine (dated by TCRdb to the early 2020s). Background on the whole study: AZD1222 recipients whose second dose came at about 4 weeks and those whose second dose came at about 12 weeks were combined into one group, since spike-specific TCR depth and breadth did not differ between the two schedules. A total of just over 230 trial participants underwent TCR sequencing, of whom about 210 received two doses of AZD1222 and 26 received two doses of the MenACWY control vaccine. Trial participants were enrolled by age into subgroups of 18-55, 56-69 and 70-plus years, and roughly 150, 30 and 60 TCR-sequenced participants, respectively, were included in these subgroups.

Comments on this clone: No cognate antigen has been identified for it. Base-call qualities are not available, and no considerably larger clone is one nucleotide away.

The time point label, read with the paper, signifies: baseline before first vaccination. Vaccinee samples were obtained from the UK trials COV001 and COV002, which included a single-blind randomized controlled phase 2/3 trial of AZD1222 (ChAdOx1 nCoV-19) in healthy adults. Trial participant PBMC samples were collected at day 0 and day 28 after the second dose for TCRbeta chain sequencing. The CDR3 regions of human TCRbeta chains were subjected to immunosequencing. Per the source publication's procedure: Repertoire TCRs were checked for matches against a reference library of SARS-CoV-2-specific TCRs that had been generated using the MIRA antigen-specificity platform. Breadth was defined as the fraction of unique TCRs that were SARS-CoV-2-associated, and depth was defined as the fraction of total T cells that were SARS-CoV-2-associated. Each spike-specific TCR was assigned to its reactive spike region and to a CD4 or CD8 class using the MIRA data. Log10-transformed breadth and depth values were compared by one-way ANOVA with Sidak's multiple comparisons tests. As stored in TCRdb, this immuneACCESS dataset retains in-frame rearrangements with V and J assigned. A fraction of the clones does not appear; measured against another copy, unresolved V genes explain less than half of the discrepancy, and the remainder lacks a known reason. The DNA was the basis for D and trimming; V, J and clone size are from that table. This sample has about 100,000 clones in its table, and over 85% of those were observed once. 2% to 2.5% of the sample rests with the top ten.

V is pruned by 0 bases and J by 5 bases, leaving 1 base of the junction without a gene match. CDR1 and CDR2, looked up from the germline V gene, are SGDLS and YYNGEE. The CDR3 measures 13 amino acids from cysteine to phenylalanine. Left in the record is the CDR3 DNA by itself, 39 bases read in frame from the first base. Summary of the overall study and its limitations: Only 5 to 7 AZD1222 recipients were SARS-CoV-2 seropositive at baseline, limiting conclusions about previously exposed vaccinees. Because no samples from the day 14 peak response were available, repertoires could be characterized only after the peak T cell response. Reportedly, close to half of the unique spike-specific TCRs recognized epitopes lying outside the regions that are mutated in the B.1.351 and B.1.1.7 variants. The 56-69-year group was small, and its depth increase did not reach significance, likely because of low power. A significant rise in spike-specific TCR breadth and depth was observed after two AZD1222 doses relative to day 0 and relative to MenACWY recipients. The whole spike protein was spanned by vaccine-associated CD4 TCRs, and dominant responses were seen in regions 160-218 and 743-854. Participants were mostly white British, with more females than males. The authors suggested clonal diversity may have been underestimated.

The receptor's source is an adult in good health. The specimen was peripheral blood, collected on day 0 of AZD1222 vaccination. This receptor chain uses TRBV9 and TRBJ1-2, and 7 bases in between align with TRBD1. The DNA is TGTGCCAGCAGCGTAGGGACAGGATATGGCTACACCTTC. Its amino acids are CASSVGTGYGYTF.